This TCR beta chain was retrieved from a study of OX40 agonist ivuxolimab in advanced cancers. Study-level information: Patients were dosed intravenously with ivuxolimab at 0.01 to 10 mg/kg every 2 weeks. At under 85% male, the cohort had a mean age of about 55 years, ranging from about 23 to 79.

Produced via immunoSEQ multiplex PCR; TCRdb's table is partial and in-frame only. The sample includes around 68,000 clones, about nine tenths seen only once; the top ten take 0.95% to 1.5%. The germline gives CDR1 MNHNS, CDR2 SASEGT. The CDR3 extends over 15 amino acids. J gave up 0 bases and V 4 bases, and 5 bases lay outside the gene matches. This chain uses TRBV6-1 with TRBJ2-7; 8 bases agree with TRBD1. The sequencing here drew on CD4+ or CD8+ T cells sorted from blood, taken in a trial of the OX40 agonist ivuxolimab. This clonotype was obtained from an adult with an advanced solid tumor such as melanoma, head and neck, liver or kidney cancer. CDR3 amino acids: CASSVGQANSYEQYF. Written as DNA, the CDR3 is TGTGCCAGCAGTGTGGGACAGGCCAACTCCTACGAGCAGTACTTC.